This entry lists 6 T cell receptor beta chains sequenced from one sample in a study of blood T cell repertoires in COVID-19. Sequenced by immunoSEQ multiplex PCR; TCRdb stores in-frame clones only, minus some. The sample carries about 120,000 clones, 65% to 85% recorded once. The specimen was peripheral blood. Source of these receptors: a woman aged 70-85 years with acute or convalescent COVID-19.

The chain joins TRBV15 to TRBJ1-3, with D unclear. Trimming stripped 2 bases from V and 4 bases from J, with 6 bases between. CDR3 length: 13 residues. Germline V lookup: CDR1 LNHNV, CDR2 YYDKDF (reference sequence). DNA for the CDR3: TGTGCCACCAGCAGACAGAGGGGAAACACCATATATTTT. Encoded protein: CATSRQRGNTIYF.

The V gene is TRBV7-3, the J gene TRBJ2-1; D is undetermined. This CDR3 has 15 residues. Germline loops: CDR1 SGHTA, CDR2 FQGTGA. The ends were cut back, 5 bases at V and 1 base at J, with 12 bases in the middle. CDR3 protein: CASSPEAWSYNEQFF. DNA of the CDR3: TGTGCCAGCAGCCCCGAGGCTTGGTCCTACAATGAGCAGTTCTTC.

The CDR3 reads CASSFTAGGQETQYF. The CDR3 bases are TGCGCCAGCAGCTTTACGGCGGGGGGCCAAGAGACCCAGTACTTC. The chain has TRBV5-1 and TRBJ2-5, with 8 bases fitting TRBD2. The CDR3 extends over 15 amino acids. Germline CDR1 is SGHRS and CDR2 is YFSETQ. V shed 2 bases, J shed 1 base, and the junction held 4 bases outside the gene matches.

CDR3 nucleotide sequence: TGTGCCAGCAGCCAAGATATCGACAGCCTGGCGCAGTACGTC. Translated: CASSQDIDSLAQYV. The V and J genes are TRBV4-2 and TRBJ2-7; weak D call: TRBD1 (5 bases). The germline V gene has CDR1 LGHNA and CDR2 YNFKEQ. Deletions cut 0 bases from V and 9 bases from J, with 15 bases between. This CDR3 has 14 amino acids.

This clone has a single count. This chain uses TRBV6-5 with TRBJ2-3; TRBD2 matches at 10 bases. Germline-derived CDR1 and CDR2 are MNHEY and SVGAGI. CDR3 length equals 15 residues. V trimming: 4 bases; J trimming: 3 bases; junction bases outside the gene matches: 4. Here the CDR3 reads CASSSSGGATDTQYF. The CDR3 region has the DNA TGTGCCAGCAGTTCAAGCGGGGGGGCTACAGATACGCAGTATTTT.

The chain couples TRBV4-1 to TRBJ1-6, with D tentatively TRBD1 (5 bases). Trimming cost V 5 bases and J 9 bases, with 14 bases left between them. Germline CDR1 and CDR2: MGHRA and YSYEKL. The CDR3 is 14 amino acids. The CDR3 spells CASSREQVGSPLHF. CDR3 in DNA: TGCGCCAGCAGCAGAGAACAGGTCGGTTCACCCCTCCACTTT.